The 30 T cell receptor beta chains given below trace back to one sample, sequenced in a study of T-cell reconstitution after alpha-beta-depleted transplantation in children. Unique molecular identifiers featured in how the TCRbeta library was prepared. TCRdb fed the PCR reads into MiXCR, producing one record per CDR3 protein. The sample has a few hundred thousand distinct CDR3 sequences; approximately 10% are singletons. This specimen was PBMCs from the stem cell graft donor, taken from the stem cell graft. These receptors all stem from a human donor who donated a stem cell graft to a child with acute lymphoblastic leukemia.

This clonotype was detected a few times. This chain joins TRBV20-1 and TRBJ1-5, with a possible D match to TRBD1 (5 bases). Trimming removed 5 bases at V and 4 bases at J, with 21 bases between. The CDR3 totals 16 residues. CDR1 and CDR2 from the germline V gene are DFQATT and SNEGSKA (reference sequence). CDR3 residues: CSAYRGGSGRNQPQHF. Written as DNA, the CDR3 is TGCAGTGCTTACCGTGGGGGGAGCGGGAGGAATCAGCCCCAGCATTTT.

Only a few counts were recorded for this clonotype. The chain uses TRBV7-8 and TRBJ2-3, with TRBD2 matching over 10 bases. The CDR3 has 16 residues. Looked up from germline, CDR1 is SGHVS and CDR2 is FQNEAQ. V shed 2 bases and J 7 bases; nucleotides not matched to a gene: 9. The CDR3 DNA is TGTGCCAGCAGCTTACCACCGGGACTAGCGCTATATACGCAGTATTTT. Protein product: CASSLPPGLALYTQYF.

This chain joins TRBV20-1 and TRBJ2-1; D possibly matches TRBD1 or TRBD2 (5 bases each). Trimming took off 0 bases at V and 6 bases at J, with 18 bases between the two ends. In germline, CDR1 is DFQATT, CDR2 SNEGSKA (reference sequence). The CDR3 is 16 amino acids. The CDR3 loop reads CSARDSTRGVFNEQFF. CDR3 DNA sequence: TGCAGTGCTAGAGATTCTACCAGAGGGGTTTTCAATGAGCAGTTCTTC.

The count of this clonotype is one. The J gene is TRBJ2-1, the V gene TRBV7-3; 8 bases map to TRBD2. V was clipped by 5 bases and J by 6 bases; unmatched bases: 6. CDR1 and CDR2 (germline): SGHTA, FQGTGA. The CDR3 covers 14 residues. The chain's CDR3 is CASSTGTRPNEQFF. The DNA of the CDR3 is TGTGCCAGCAGCACCGGGACTAGACCCAATGAGCAGTTCTTC.

This clonotype was observed at least ten times. This chain joins TRBV28 and TRBJ2-7, with 9 bases that match TRBD2. Trimming removed 6 bases from V and 4 bases from J; junction bases left unmatched: 7. The CDR3 spans 14 residues. Germline CDR1 is MDHEN and CDR2 is SYDVKM. The CDR3 sequence is CASRPLAGVYEQYF. DNA for the CDR3: TGTGCCAGCAGACCTTTAGCGGGAGTTTACGAGCAGTACTTC.

V usage is TRBV12-3 or TRBV12-4 and J usage is TRBJ1-2, with D perhaps matching TRBD1 (6 bases). The V end was cut by 0 bases, the J end by 8 bases, with 22 bases between. There are 17 residues in the CDR3. This chain's CDR3 is CASSLAHLGQGRGGYTF. In DNA, the CDR3 is TGTGCCAGCAGTTTAGCCCATTTAGGGCAGGGAAGGGGGGGCTACACCTTC.

This clonotype appeared a few times. This chain connects TRBV20-1 to TRBJ2-3; D is unclear. The V gene's germline CDR1 is DFQATT and CDR2 SNEGSKA (reference sequence). This CDR3 has 13 amino acids. Trimming left V 3 bases short and J 5 bases short, with 12 bases between. CDR3 sequence: CSASSLRRDTQYF. The CDR3 coding sequence is TGCAGTGCTAGTTCCCTGCGGCGAGATACGCAGTATTTT.

In this sample, this clonotype turned up a few times. The V call is TRBV20-1, the J call TRBJ2-5, with 12 bases aligning to TRBD2. This CDR3 is built from 13 residues. Per the germline V gene, CDR1 is DFQATT and CDR2 is SNEGSKA (reference sequence). After removal of 6 bases from V and 5 bases from J, the junction contained 4 bases not matched to a gene. CDR3 sequence (DNA): TGCAGTGCGACCGGACTAGCGGGGGAGACCCAGTACTTC. It encodes CSATGLAGETQYF.

In its sample, this clonotype was seen many times. The CDR3: CASSQSTSSYNEQFF. The CDR3 nucleotides are TGTGCCAGCAGCCAATCGACGAGCTCCTACAATGAGCAGTTCTTC. V gene TRBV4-2 combines with J gene TRBJ2-1; D is uncertain. The CDR3 contains 15 residues. The germline gives CDR1 LGHNA, CDR2 YNFKEQ. Trimming pared 2 bases from V and 0 bases from J, leaving 8 bases between.

This clonotype was observed a handful of times. The chain is built from TRBV12-3 or TRBV12-4 and TRBJ2-3, with 7 positions matching TRBD2. The CDR3 runs to 15 residues. V was pared by 5 bases and J by 4 bases, with 9 bases of the junction left unmatched. The CDR3 sequence is CASSPPPRGADTQYF. DNA for the CDR3: TGTGCCAGCAGTCCCCCCCCTCGGGGGGCAGATACGCAGTATTTT.

The sample holds a few counts of this clonotype. The gene calls are TRBV7-2 and TRBJ2-4, with TRBD2 as a possible D gene (6 bases). V lost 5 bases, J lost 9 bases, and 17 bases lay in between. CDR1 and CDR2 (germline): SGHTA, FQGNSA. This CDR3 comprises 14 residues. CDR3 sequence: CASSQRALGGIQYF. The CDR3 bases are TGTGCCAGCAGCCAGAGGGCCCTGGGGGGCATTCAGTACTTC.

The J gene is TRBJ2-7, the V gene TRBV20-1, with 8 bases matching TRBD1. The germline V gene encodes CDR1 DFQATT and CDR2 SNEGSKA (reference sequence). The CDR3 is 12 residues long. J lost 6 bases, V lost 6 bases, and 7 bases had no gene match. DNA for the CDR3: TGCAGTGCCTCAGGCCAGGGGGCCGAGCAGTACTTC. As protein: CSASGQGAEQYF.

This clonotype was counted ten times or more. The chain carries TRBV29-1 and TRBJ2-5; D gene unclear. The germline V gene encodes CDR1 SQVTM and CDR2 ANQGSEA. Trimming pared 8 bases from V and 0 bases from J, leaving 13 bases between. The CDR3 is 13 residues long. In nucleotides, the CDR3 is TGCAGCCTATCTCCCCCATACCAAGAGACCCAGTACTTC. Translating it yields CSLSPPYQETQYF. Combining the CDR3 with reference TRBV29-1 and TRBJ2-5 gives the whole variable domain SAVISQKPSRDICQRGTSLTIQCQVDSQVTMMFWYRQQPGQSLTLIATANQGSEATYESGFVIDKFPISRPNLTFSTLTVSNMSPEDSSIYLCSLSPPYQETQYFGPGTRLLVL.

This clonotype was seen a handful of times. This chain joins TRBV7-2 and TRBJ2-2; 10 bases agree with TRBD1. The V and J ends lost 5 bases and 7 bases, in that order; junction bases with no gene match: 13. This CDR3 is 17 amino acids long. The germline gives CDR1 SGHTA, CDR2 FQGNSA. CDR3 sequence reads: CASSATWRDRGLGELFF. The CDR3 DNA follows: TGTGCCAGCAGCGCCACCTGGAGGGACAGGGGTCTCGGGGAGCTGTTTTTT.

This clonotype was counted at least ten times. CDR3 nucleotides: TGTGCCAGCAGTCGTCTTCAGGAGCAGTTCTTC. This sequence encodes CASSRLQEQFF. This chain connects TRBV27 to TRBJ2-1; no reliable D call. From germline, CDR1 is MNHEY and CDR2 SMNVEV (reference sequence). The CDR3 loop spans 11 amino acids. The V and J ends lost 5 bases and 10 bases respectively, with 9 bases between them.

This clonotype showed up many times. The V call is TRBV7-9, the J call TRBJ2-6, with D possibly being TRBD1 (6 bases). This CDR3 spans 16 amino acids. V was trimmed by 1 base and J by 4 bases, leaving 11 bases between them. The germline V gene encodes CDR1 SEHNR and CDR2 FQNEAQ (reference sequence). The CDR3 loop is CASSLGQGNGANVLTF. The DNA for the CDR3 is TGTGCCAGCAGCTTAGGTCAGGGGAACGGGGCCAACGTCCTGACTTTC.

J is TRBJ2-3 and V is TRBV7-2; no clear D gene. This CDR3 has 14 amino acids. The V gene lost 5 bases and the J gene lost 9 bases, with 18 bases spanning the gap. The germline V gene has CDR1 SGHTA and CDR2 FQGNSA. The CDR3 spells CASSTHHYPQTQYF. DNA of the CDR3: TGTGCCAGCAGCACCCACCACTATCCCCAGACGCAGTATTTT.

In this sample, this clonotype turned up a few times. The chain combines TRBV4-1 with TRBJ2-3, with TRBD2 matching over 11 bases. Trimming removed 0 bases from V and 2 bases from J; junction bases left unmatched: 4. CDR3 length: 17 amino acids. Germline V CDR1 and CDR2: MGHRA, YSYEKL. CDR3 residues: CASSQDLAGGLTDTQYF. CDR3 sequence (DNA): TGCGCCAGCAGCCAAGATTTAGCGGGAGGGCTCACAGATACGCAGTATTTT.

At least ten counts were recorded for this clonotype. The chain links TRBV28 to TRBJ2-7, with a possible D match to TRBD2 (5 bases). V was shortened by 6 bases and J by 2 bases, with 11 bases between the two germline ends. The CDR3 sequence is 13 residues long. In germline, CDR1 is MDHEN, CDR2 SYDVKM. The CDR3 sequence is CASRDLRTYEQYF. For the CDR3, the DNA is TGTGCCAGCAGGGACTTACGGACCTACGAGCAGTACTTC.

This clonotype came up many times. The chain joins TRBV20-1 to TRBJ2-3; no reliable D call. This CDR3 spans 14 amino acids. Between the trimmed V and J ends, which lost 0 bases and 0 bases, there was a span of 7 bases. Per the germline V gene, CDR1 is DFQATT and CDR2 is SNEGSKA (reference sequence). CDR3 DNA: TGCAGTGCTAGAGATGCCGAGAGCACAGATACGCAGTATTTT. As protein: CSARDAESTDTQYF.

The chain uses TRBV12-5 and TRBJ2-1, with 8 bases aligning to TRBD2. The V gene end was trimmed by 2 bases and the J gene end by 5 bases; junction bases not matched to a gene: 11. The CDR3 loop spans 17 amino acids. In germline, CDR1 is LGHNT, CDR2 FRNRAP. The CDR3 here is CASGLPLSGSLDNEQFF. Here the CDR3 DNA reads TGTGCTAGTGGTTTGCCGCTCAGCGGGAGCCTCGACAATGAGCAGTTCTTC.

The rearrangement joins TRBV20-1 to TRBJ2-3; 10 bases map to TRBD2. CDR1 is DFQATT, CDR2 SNEGSKA, per germline (reference sequence). V lost 1 base and J lost 4; bases outside the gene matches: 2. The CDR3 contains 14 residues. CDR3 sequence reads: CSARALAGADTQYF. The CDR3 DNA follows: TGCAGTGCTAGAGCCCTAGCGGGAGCAGATACGCAGTATTTT.

This clonotype was detected only a few times. The chain joins TRBV6-1 to TRBJ1-2; 9 bases align to TRBD1. The CDR3 spans 14 residues. The germline CDR1 and CDR2 sequences are MNHNS and SASEGT. V trimming: 5 bases; J trimming: 6 bases; junction bases outside the gene matches: 7. The CDR3: CASSPGQGRDGYTF. The CDR3 DNA sequence: TGTGCCAGCAGTCCGGGACAGGGAAGAGATGGCTACACCTTC.

This clonotype was found a few times. V usage is TRBV20-1 and J usage is TRBJ2-1; D ambiguous. Trimming pared 6 bases from V and 7 bases from J, leaving 13 bases between. From germline, CDR1 is DFQATT and CDR2 SNEGSKA (reference sequence). The CDR3 sequence is 12 residues long. CDR3 in DNA: TGCAGTGCAACCCTATCCTTAAATGAGCAGTTCTTC. This translates into CSATLSLNEQFF.

The chain is built from TRBV20-1 and TRBJ2-7; 8 bases match TRBD1. CDR3 length equals 12 residues. Germline lookup yields CDR1 DFQATT and CDR2 SNEGSKA (reference sequence). The V gene end was trimmed by 5 bases and the J gene end by 2 bases; junction bases not matched to a gene: 2. The DNA for the CDR3 is TGCAGTGCTCAGGGGGCGACCTACGAGCAGTACTTC. Protein sequence: CSAQGATYEQYF.

This clonotype was detected a few times. A junction end diverges from the germline sequence, so it may reflect a read error. V usage is TRBV7-3 and J usage is TRBJ2-5; D is perhaps TRBD1 (6 bases). The germline V gene has CDR1 SGHTA and CDR2 FQGTGA. The CDR3 totals 15 residues. DNA for the CDR3: TGTGCCAGCAGCCTAACCCGGGACAACCAAGAGACCCAGTACTTC. It encodes CASSLTRDNQETQYF.

This sequence joins TRBV5-6 and TRBJ1-6; possibly TRBD1 for D (5 bases). This CDR3 is built from 14 residues. Germline V CDR1 and CDR2: SGHDT, YYEEEE. Trimming left V 4 bases short and J 8 bases short, with 13 bases between. In nucleotides, the CDR3 is TGTGCCAGCAGCCATGCTCTGGGGCATTCACCCCTCCACTTT. Encoded protein: CASSHALGHSPLHF.

Details on this clonotype: An end of the junction differs from the germline gene, which may be a read error. This chain links TRBV7-9 with TRBJ1-5, with a possible D match to TRBD1 (6 bases). Looked up from germline, CDR1 is SEHNR and CDR2 is FQNEAQ (reference sequence). The CDR3 has 15 amino acids. CDR3: CASSAQGLSKQPQHF. DNA of the CDR3: TGTGCCAGCAGCGCGCAGGGGTTGAGCAAGCAGCCCCAGCATTTT.

This clonotype appeared a few times. The chain combines TRBV20-1 with TRBJ2-7, with unresolved D. The CDR3 loop spans 13 amino acids. Germline CDR1 and CDR2: DFQATT and SNEGSKA (reference sequence). Trimming removed 6 bases from V and 0 bases from J, with 12 bases in between. DNA of the CDR3: TGCAGTGCCGGCTACCTCGGCTCCTACGAGCAGTACTTC. This translates into CSAGYLGSYEQYF.

There are a few counts of this clonotype. This chain connects TRBV5-6 to TRBJ2-7; unclear D gene. The germline V gene encodes CDR1 SGHDT and CDR2 YYEEEE. V lost 3 bases and J lost 1, with 8 bases in between. The CDR3 is 13 amino acids. CDR3 residues: CASSSFGSYEQYF. CDR3 sequence (DNA): TGTGCCAGCAGCTCCTTCGGGTCCTACGAGCAGTACTTC.